The next 15 T cell receptor beta chains were all read from a single sample in a study of blood T cell repertoires in COVID-19. TCRdb keeps only in-frame clones here, not all; method: immunoSEQ multiplex PCR. This table has fewer than 350,000 clones, roughly nine tenths appearing once. Specimen: peripheral blood. The origin of the receptors is a woman in her twenties or thirties with COVID-19, enrolled during active disease.

The chain links TRBV28 to TRBJ2-2; a weak D match, TRBD2 (7 bases). The CDR3 covers 15 residues. The V gene lost 6 bases and the J gene lost 4 bases, with 15 bases spanning the gap. In germline, CDR1 is MDHEN, CDR2 SYDVKM. The CDR3 DNA sequence: TGTGCCAGCAGCTCCCCGGCGGGGGCCACCGGGGAGCTGTTTTTT. Translating gives CASSSPAGATGELFF.

This sequence joins TRBV5-6 and TRBJ2-1; D unresolved. Trimming took 4 bases from V and 0 from J, leaving 14 bases between them. Germline V gene sequence: CDR1 SGHDT, CDR2 YYEEEE. There are 16 residues in the CDR3. The CDR3 DNA reads as TGTGCCAGCAGCCTGTCGGTGTCAAGCTCCTACAATGAGCAGTTCTTC. This gives the protein CASSLSVSSSYNEQFF. Supplemented by reference TRBV5-6 and TRBJ2-1, the full variable domain reads DAGVTQSPTHLIKTRGQQVTLRCSPKSGHDTVSWYQQALGQGPQFIFQYYEEEERQRGNFPDRFSGHQFPNYSSELNVNALLLGDSALYLCASSLSVSSSYNEQFFGPGTRLTVL.

This clone was picked up one time. Here the CDR3 DNA reads TGTGCCAGCAGCTTAGGCGTAGGGGCGAAGGAGTATGGCTACACCTTC. The encoded protein is CASSLGVGAKEYGYTF. The rearrangement links TRBV13 to TRBJ1-2, with D possibly TRBD1 on 5 matching bases. This CDR3 is built from 16 residues. The V and J ends lost 0 bases and 5 bases respectively, with 16 bases between them. Germline V CDR1 and CDR2: PRHDT, FYEKMQ (reference sequence).

This sequence joins TRBV19 and TRBJ1-2; 7 nucleotides line up with TRBD1. The V gene's germline CDR1 is LNHDA and CDR2 SQIVND (reference sequence). The V gene end was trimmed by 5 bases and the J gene end by 5 bases; junction bases not matched to a gene: 20. This CDR3 contains 18 residues. CDR3 amino acids: CASSREFDRAAVMYGYTF. DNA for the CDR3: TGTGCCAGTAGTCGGGAGTTCGACAGGGCTGCCGTCATGTATGGCTACACCTTC.

This chain uses TRBV5-4 with TRBJ2-2; 7 bases align to TRBD1. V lost 7 bases and J lost 5; bases outside the gene matches: 11. The CDR3 spans 15 residues. Germline-derived CDR1 and CDR2 are SGHNT and YYREEE (reference sequence). The CDR3 here is CASGPRQGETGELFF. The CDR3 DNA reads TGTGCCAGCGGGCCGCGACAGGGAGAGACCGGGGAGCTGTTTTTT.

The chain recombines TRBV4-1 with TRBJ1-1; the match to TRBD1 covers 10 bases. The CDR3 runs to 14 residues. The junction had 5 bases not matched to a gene; V was cut back by 5 bases and J by 5 bases. Germline lookup yields CDR1 MGHRA and CDR2 YSYEKL. In DNA form, the CDR3 reads TGCGCCAGCAGCTTGGACAGGGGGGATACTGAAGCTTTCTTT. Amino acids: CASSLDRGDTEAFF.

CDR3 DNA: TGTGCCAGCAGCCACGGAGCGGGGTGGGCTCAGCCCCAGCATTTT. This codes for CASSHGAGWAQPQHF. The chain carries TRBV6-6 and TRBJ1-5, with D unclear. Germline-derived CDR1 and CDR2 are MNHNY and SVGAGI (reference sequence). V shed 6 bases and J shed 6 bases, with 18 bases lying between them. The CDR3 has 15 residues.

This sequence joins TRBV20-1 and TRBJ1-1; D remains unclear. This CDR3 region has 13 residues. V shed 3 bases and J shed 1 base, with 9 bases lying between them. CDR1 and CDR2 from the germline V gene are DFQATT and SNEGSKA (reference sequence). The CDR3 DNA follows: TGCAGTGCTAGTTCGGTTTGGAACACTGAAGCTTTCTTT. Its translation is CSASSVWNTEAFF.

This chain uses TRBV6-5 with TRBJ1-6; 9 bases fit TRBD1. The CDR3 is 15 amino acids. From germline, CDR1 is MNHEY and CDR2 SVGAGI. Trimming at V came to 4 bases and at J to 6 bases, leaving 4 bases not matched to a gene. This chain's CDR3 is CASSSGTGPNSPLHF. DNA for the CDR3: TGTGCCAGCAGTTCCGGGACAGGGCCTAATTCACCCCTCCACTTT.

The chain uses TRBV6-1 and TRBJ2-7; the D gene is possibly TRBD1 (5 bases). This CDR3 spans 12 amino acids. V was shortened by 3 bases and J by 4 bases, with 7 bases between the two germline ends. Germline CDR1 reads MNHNS; CDR2 reads SASEGT. Here the CDR3 reads CASSDHRYEQYF. CDR3 in DNA: TGTGCCAGCAGTGATCACAGGTACGAGCAGTACTTC.

The genes are TRBV13 and TRBJ2-6, with a weak D call TRBD2 (5 bases). The germline V gene encodes CDR1 PRHDT and CDR2 FYEKMQ (reference sequence). The CDR3 consists of 16 residues. The V gene lost 6 bases and the J gene lost 10 bases, with 22 bases spanning the gap. This CDR3 reads CASSVRGGTVGNVLTF. As DNA, the CDR3 is TGTGCCAGCAGTGTTCGTGGAGGTACCGTAGGGAACGTCCTGACTTTC.

Worth noting for this clone: At the DNA level, this CDR3 is encoded by other sequences in the same sample as well. J is TRBJ1-1 and V is TRBV3-1 (or the pseudogene TRBV3-2), with 9 bases lining up with TRBD1. Per the germline V gene, CDR1 is LGHDT and CDR2 is YNNKEL (reference sequence). After removal of 4 bases from V and 3 bases from J, the junction contained 0 bases not matched to a gene. The CDR3 totals 13 residues. The CDR3 sequence: CASSRTGDTEAFF. The CDR3 bases are TGTGCCAGCAGCCGGACAGGGGACACTGAAGCTTTCTTT.

This chain joins TRBV18 and TRBJ2-3; 12 positions agree with TRBD1. The CDR3 loop spans 15 amino acids. Per the germline V gene, CDR1 is KGHSH and CDR2 is LQKENI. The V gene end was trimmed by 5 bases and the J gene end by 6 bases; junction bases not matched to a gene: 6. CDR3 in amino acids: CASSTGQGARDTQYF. CDR3 sequence (DNA): TGTGCCAGCTCAACGGGACAGGGGGCGCGCGATACGCAGTATTTT.

The CDR3 protein is CASSLSTSFNEQFF. CDR3 bases: TGTGCCAGCAGTTTATCTACTAGCTTCAATGAGCAGTTCTTC. The V gene is TRBV27, the J gene TRBJ2-1, with D maybe TRBD2 (6 bases). The CDR3 covers 14 residues. CDR1 and CDR2 from the germline V gene are MNHEY and SMNVEV (reference sequence). Trimming stripped 0 bases from V and 6 bases from J, with 9 bases between.

The gene calls are TRBV24-1 and TRBJ2-5; 7 bases match TRBD1. Trimming at V came to 11 bases and at J to 5 bases, leaving 7 bases not matched to a gene. The CDR3 loop spans 12 amino acids. CDR1 KGHDR and CDR2 SFDVKD come from the germline V gene. CDR3 protein: CAILDREETQYF. CDR3 nucleotide sequence: TGTGCCATCCTAGACAGGGAGGAGACCCAGTACTTC.